This T cell receptor beta chain was profiled in a study of T-cell memory formation after mild COVID-19. About the research overall: There were largely donor-specific TCR clusters. Study-wide results and caveats: Memory from before infection featured some responding clones, which suggests cross-reactive memory joined.

TCRdb fed the 5' RACE reads into MiXCR, producing one record per CDR3 protein. The table has over 500,000 distinct CDR3 sequences, 15% to 20% seen once. In its sample, this clonotype was seen once. Antigen unknown. The CDR3 loop spans 14 amino acids. The germline V and J ends were trimmed by 5 bases and 5 bases, with 13 bases remaining between them. The sample was PBMCs or a T cell subset sorted from them (not recorded which). The TCR originated in an adult woman who had mild COVID-19 (a few samples of this study predate the infection). Cell type and time point are not known. The chain recombines TRBV12-3 or TRBV12-4 with TRBJ1-3, with unresolved D. CDR3 sequence reads: CASSKTASRNTIYF. The CDR3 nucleotides read TGTGCCAGCAGTAAAACAGCAAGCCGAAACACCATATATTTT.